This T cell receptor (beta chain) was sequenced during a study of cytomegalovirus exposure and HLA in healthy donors. Turning to the study itself: The 120 validation repertoires and the approximately 700 first-cohort repertoires shared a platform, a later analysis reported. Study-wide results and limits: First-cohort TCR clusters tended to co-occur in the 95 to 150 validation repertoires, a later analysis found. Cytomegalovirus association was listed for roughly 160 TCR beta chains.

The method was immunoSEQ multiplex PCR; TCRdb's version includes in-frame clones alone and lacks a portion of them. The sample has approximately 65,000 clones, approximately 90% seen once. Germline CDR1 SGHRS, CDR2 YFSETQ. V trimming: 2 bases; J trimming: 2 bases; junction bases outside the gene matches: 6. The CDR3 is 15 residues long. The study drew the donors from its approximately 120-subject validation cohort, separate from the approximately 700-subject first cohort. Concerning this clone: Its antigen is unidentified.

The genes are TRBV5-1 and TRBJ2-5, with 7 bases matching TRBD1. The specimen sequenced was PBMCs. The receptor was derived from a man between 18 and 35 years old in good health and CMV-seronegative. The CDR3 bases are TGCGCCAGCAGCTTCGAACCGGGACAGCAAGAGACCCAGTACTTC. Residues: CASSFEPGQQETQYF.